The rows below give T cell receptor beta chains drawn from one sample of a study of T cell changes during pregnancy in multiple sclerosis. Measured with immunoSEQ multiplex PCR; TCRdb has only the in-frame clones, and not every one. The sample carries 65,000 to 80,000 clones, 90% to 95% recorded once. The starting material was peripheral blood, obtained in the first trimester of pregnancy. Every receptor here comes from a female donor with multiple sclerosis, enrolled in a pregnancy study. The CDR3 runs from the conserved cysteine through the conserved F or W. The D gene is left open where the match is weak. Part of the rows lack a size; the others show once, few, many or a class for expanded clones.

J,size,V,D,DNA,CDR3
TRBJ2-1,.,TRBV5-1,.,TGCGCCAGCAGCTTGGAAGGGGTCTCCTACAATGAGCAGTTCTTC,CASSLEGVSYNEQFF
TRBJ2-2,.,TRBV6-1,.,TGTGCCAGCAGTGACAATGTAGAGTGGACCGGGGAGCTGTTTTTT,CASSDNVEWTGELFF
TRBJ2-3,.,TRBV6-1,TRBD2,TGTGCCAGCAGTGACCTTAGCGGGGGGACCACAGATACGCAGTATTTT,CASSDLSGGTTDTQYF
TRBJ2-5,.,TRBV9,TRBD1,TGTGCCAGCAGCGGACCACAGGGGGAGACCCAGTACTTC,CASSGPQGETQYF
TRBJ1-1,.,TRBV19,TRBD1,TGTGCCAGTAGTCCGGGGGACAGGGGCCCGAATGGTGAAGCTTTCTTT,CASSPGDRGPNGEAFF
TRBJ1-1,.,TRBV7-2,.,TGTGCCAGCGGCCTAGGAGTTAGGGGGGAAGCTTTCTTT,CASGLGVRGEAFF
TRBJ2-7,.,TRBV2,.,TGTGCCAGCAGAGTGGGGCCAGGGGTCGACGAGCAGTACTTC,CASRVGPGVDEQYF
TRBJ2-7,.,TRBV19,TRBD2,TGTGCCAGTAGACTAGCGGGGGACTACGAGCAGTACTTC,CASRLAGDYEQYF
TRBJ2-7,.,TRBV27,.,TGTGCCAGCAGTTTTACGGCAGGGTTTCACGAGCAGTACTTC,CASSFTAGFHEQYF
TRBJ1-1,.,TRBV19,TRBD1,TGTGCCAGTAGTATGACAGGGGTGAACACTGAAGCTTTCTTT,CASSMTGVNTEAFF
TRBJ2-7,once,TRBV19,TRBD1,TGTGCCAGTAGTTCCCGACAGGGTTTGGAGCAGTACTTC,CASSSRQGLEQYF
TRBJ2-7,.,TRBV7-9,.,TGTGCCAGCAGCCCGACAGGAACCTACGAGCAGTACTTC,CASSPTGTYEQYF
TRBJ1-2,once,TRBV19,TRBD1,TGTGCCAGTAGTAGCCGGACAGGGGGCGACTATGGCTACACCTTC,CASSSRTGGDYGYTF
TRBJ2-5,.,TRBV5-1,TRBD1,TGCGCCAGCAGCTCCGGACAGGCGGGAGAGACCCAGTACTTC,CASSSGQAGETQYF
TRBJ2-5,.,TRBV29-1,TRBD1,TGCAGCGTTGTGACAGGGGGAGAGACCCAGTACTTC,CSVVTGGETQYF
TRBJ2-7,.,TRBV19,.,TGTGCCAGCTCACAGACCGGGATCCTGGAATACGAGCAGTACTTC,CASSQTGILEYEQYF
TRBJ2-7,.,TRBV9,.,TGTGCCAGCAGCGGAACAGGTACAATTTACCTCTACGAGCAGTACTTC,CASSGTGTIYLYEQYF
TRBJ2-3,.,TRBV5-1,TRBD1,TGCGCCAGCGGTGAGACAGGGAGCACAGATACGCAGTATTTT,CASGETGSTDTQYF
TRBJ2-1,.,TRBV7-3,TRBD2,TGTGCCAGCAGCTCTACTCCGGGACTAGCGGGAGTTCAGGAGCAGTTCTTC,CASSSTPGLAGVQEQFF
TRBJ1-5,.,TRBV21-1,.,TGTGCCAGCGGGCAGGGTAAGGCAATCCAGCCCCAGCATTTT,CASGQGKAIQPQHF
TRBJ2-7,.,TRBV28,.,TGTGCCAGCAGTTCATACTGGTGGGGCGATGAGCAGTACTTC,CASSSYWWGDEQYF
TRBJ2-7,once,TRBV7-2,.,TGTGCCAGCAGCTTAGCCCCTAGTCTATCCTACGAGCAGTACTTC,CASSLAPSLSYEQYF
TRBJ1-3,.,TRBV7-2,TRBD1,TGTGCCAGCAAAACAGGGGCTGGAAACACCATATATTTT,CASKTGAGNTIYF
TRBJ2-3,.,TRBV5-4,TRBD2,TGTGCCAGCAGCTCCGGACTAGCGGGGGGTAGCACAGATACGCAGTATTTT,CASSSGLAGGSTDTQYF
TRBJ2-7,.,TRBV4-2,TRBD2,TGTGCCAGCAGCCAAGACGGTTCAGCGGGGTACGAGCAGTACTTC,CASSQDGSAGYEQYF
TRBJ2-2,.,TRBV5-8,.,TGTGCCAGCAGCTTGCGGGAATACCAAACCGGGGAGCTGTTTTTT,CASSLREYQTGELFF
TRBJ1-2,.,TRBV7-2,.,TGTGCCAGCAGCTTAGCGCTAAGGCCGGGGGGCAAGGATGGCTACACCTTC,CASSLALRPGGKDGYTF
TRBJ2-1,.,TRBV19,.,TGTGCCAGTAGTATCGGCGGGTCCGTCCACAATGAGCAGTTCTTC,CASSIGGSVHNEQFF
TRBJ1-2,few,TRBV5-1,.,TGCGCCAGCAGCTTGGAAGGGGTTCCAAACTATGGCTACACCTTC,CASSLEGVPNYGYTF
TRBJ2-7,.,TRBV9,.,TGTGCCAGCAGCGTAGCCGGGACAACCTACGAGCAGTACTTC,CASSVAGTTYEQYF
TRBJ2-7,.,TRBV18,.,TGTGCCAGCTCACCAGCGCGCGGGGCCTACGAGCAGTACTTC,CASSPARGAYEQYF
TRBJ2-5,.,TRBV7-2,.,TGTGCCAGCAGCCTACCCCCGGGGGAGACCCAGTACTTC,CASSLPPGETQYF
TRBJ1-4,.,TRBV18,.,TGTGCCAGCTCACCCCAGGAAGCAAATGAAAAACTGTTTTTT,CASSPQEANEKLFF
TRBJ2-2,once,TRBV6-1,TRBD2,TGTGCCAGCAGTGAATGGCAGCGGGAAATTTCAACCGGGGAGCTGTTTTTT,CASSEWQREISTGELFF
TRBJ2-1,.,TRBV9,.,TGTGCCAGCAGCCCTCAAAGTCGGAATGAGCAGTTCTTC,CASSPQSRNEQFF
TRBJ1-5,.,TRBV2,.,TGTGCCAGCAGTGAGTACTGGACGGCAGGGGATATCGATCAGCCCCAGCATTTT,CASSEYWTAGDIDQPQHF
TRBJ1-1,.,TRBV18,.,TGTGCCAGCTCACCGGCAGTGAACACTGAAGCTTTCTTT,CASSPAVNTEAFF
TRBJ1-2,many,TRBV4-3,TRBD1,TGCGCCAGCAGCCAAGAGTTAGGGGGCCGTGGCTACACCTTC,CASSQELGGRGYTF
TRBJ2-2,.,TRBV7-3,TRBD2,TGTGCCAGCAGGCGGACTAGCGGGAGCTGGAGCACCGGGGAGCTGTTTTTT,CASRRTSGSWSTGELFF
TRBJ2-7,.,TRBV5-4,TRBD1,TGTGCCAGCAGCCAAGGACAGGGAAGGTACGAGCAGTACTTC,CASSQGQGRYEQYF
TRBJ2-1,.,TRBV6-1,.,TGTGCCAGCAGTGAAGACGCGGGGGCACCCTCCAATGAGCAGTTCTTC,CASSEDAGAPSNEQFF
TRBJ2-7,.,TRBV7-9,.,TGTGCCAGCAGCCTTACCCCCGGTTCCCTTTCCTACGAGCAGTACTTC,CASSLTPGSLSYEQYF
TRBJ2-3,.,TRBV5-1,TRBD1,TGCGCCAGCAGCCACCCACCCGGGACAGGGGGCGAAGGTACGCAGTATTTT,CASSHPPGTGGEGTQYF
TRBJ2-3,.,TRBV7-6,TRBD1,TGTGCCAGCAGCCCGGGACAGGGGGCGAGGAATACGCAGTATTTT,CASSPGQGARNTQYF